This T cell receptor beta chain was recovered during a study of T cell repertoires in cytomegalovirus infection. At the level of the study: The authors relied on CMV epitopes, both recently identified HLA-C-restricted and well-studied HLA-B-restricted. TCR beta signatures that were public indicated CMV infection and matching HLA type.

With respect to this clonotype: Its target is unknown.

Study findings and constraints: There were HLA-C-restricted CMV-specific TCR beta clonotypes dominating the ex vivo response.

Germline assignment: CDR1 MNHEY and CDR2 SMNVEV (reference sequence). J lost 6 bases, V lost 8 bases, and 15 bases had no gene match. There are 15 residues in the CDR3. TCRdb re-called the reads with MiXCR, one entry per CDR3 protein. The table includes hundreds of thousands of distinct CDR3 sequences, roughly 34% detected once. The clonotype was recovered from a human donor in good health (CMV status not recorded). Some clones in this sample may be carry-over from other donors' samples. Sequencing used cultured PBMCs, obtained from culture after CMV antigen stimulation. The chain couples TRBV27 to TRBJ2-7, with TRBD1 matching 8 bases. CDR3 nucleotide sequence: TGTGCCAGCGGCTTACCCCGGGGACAGGTAATCGAGCAGTACTTC. This translates into CASGLPRGQVIEQYF.